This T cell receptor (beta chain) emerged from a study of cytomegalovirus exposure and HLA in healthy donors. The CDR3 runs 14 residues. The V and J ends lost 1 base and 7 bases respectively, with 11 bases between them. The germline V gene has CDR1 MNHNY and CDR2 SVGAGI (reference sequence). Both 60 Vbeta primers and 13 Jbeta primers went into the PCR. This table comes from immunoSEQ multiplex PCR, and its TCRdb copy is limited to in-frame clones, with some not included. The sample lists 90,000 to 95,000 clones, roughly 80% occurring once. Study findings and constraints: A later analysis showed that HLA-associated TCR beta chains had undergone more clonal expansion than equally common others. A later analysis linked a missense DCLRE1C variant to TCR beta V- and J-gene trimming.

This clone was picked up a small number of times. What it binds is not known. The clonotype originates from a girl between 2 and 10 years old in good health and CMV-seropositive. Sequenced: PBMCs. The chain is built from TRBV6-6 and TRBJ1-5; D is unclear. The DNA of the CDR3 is TGTGCCAGCAGTTACTACCCTGATCAGCAGCCCCAGCATTTT. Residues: CASSYYPDQQPQHF.